This T cell receptor beta chain is drawn from a study of blood T cells in healthy people across ages. This clonotype was counted a few times. What it binds is not known. The people who gave samples were healthy Caucasians from Russia, aged roughly 6 to 90. General study findings and limits: Naive CD4+ cells and diversity were both higher in long-lived donors than in aged donors.

Sample-barcoded 5' priming and a J-beta primer mix drove a second PCR of about 6 to 12 cycles. Per-sample output comprised a minimum of 2.5 million paired-end reads containing CDR3. From the 5' RACE reads, TCRdb called clonotypes with MiXCR, one entry per CDR3 protein. The repertoire holds approximately 1,100,000 distinct CDR3 sequences, with 35% to 55% as singletons. Germline V gene data show CDR1 as DFQATT and CDR2 as SNEGSKA (reference sequence). The V end was cut by 0 bases, the J end by 6 bases, with 11 bases between. The CDR3 consists of 13 residues. The sample taken for sequencing was blood. The clonotype was recovered from a woman aged 55-69 years in good health. The chain has TRBV20-1 and TRBJ1-2; TRBD1 is a possible D gene (5 bases). This chain's CDR3 is CSARDPAGNGYTF. CDR3 in DNA: TGCAGTGCTAGAGATCCGGCAGGGAATGGCTACACCTTC.